What follows are 23 T cell receptor beta chains derived from one specimen sequenced in a study of blood T cells in healthy people across ages. For the second PCR, which ran for about 7 to 11 cycles, a sample-barcoded 5' primer and a J-beta primer mix were used. Each CDR3 protein is one row after TCRdb ran MiXCR on the 5' RACE reads. This sample has over 1,300,000 distinct CDR3 sequences, with 45% to 70% found just once. The sample taken for sequencing was blood. The source of these receptors is a man younger than 35 in good health.

V gene TRBV19 combines with J gene TRBJ1-1; 9 bases fit TRBD1. V dropped 5 bases and J dropped 0; count of bases not matched to a gene: 7. Germline CDR1 is LNHDA and CDR2 is SQIVND (reference sequence). This CDR3 is built from 16 residues. CDR3 region: CASSSWTGVMNTEAFF. CDR3 sequence (DNA): TGTGCCAGTAGTTCCTGGACAGGGGTCATGAACACTGAAGCTTTCTTT.

This clonotype was counted only a few times. The V and J genes are TRBV21-1 and TRBJ1-5. TRBV21-1 is recorded as a pseudogene. The CDR3 totals 19 residues. The CDR3 nucleotides read TGTGCCAGCAGCCGACGGAAATATAGCAATCAGCCTTGGAATCAGCCCCAGCATTTT. It translates to CASSRRKYSNQPWNQPQHF.

The chain carries TRBV5-1 and TRBJ2-7; 8 bases fit TRBD2. Trimming at V came to 1 base and at J to 3 bases, leaving 6 bases not matched to a gene. Per germline, CDR1 SGHRS and CDR2 YFSETQ. The CDR3 spans 15 residues. CDR3: CASSLSGSLNYEQYF. CDR3 in DNA: TGCGCCAGCAGCTTGAGCGGGAGTTTAAACTACGAGCAGTACTTC.

The rearrangement links TRBV15 to TRBJ1-6; unclear D gene. The CDR3 is made up of 15 amino acids. Trimming took 9 bases from V and 2 from J, leaving 14 bases between them. The germline CDR1 and CDR2 sequences are LNHNV and YYDKDF (reference sequence). CDR3 region: CATGVGFAYNSPLHF. In DNA form, the CDR3 reads TGTGCCACTGGGGTGGGGTTTGCCTATAATTCACCCCTCCACTTT. The full variable domain, rest sourced from reference TRBV15 and TRBJ1-6, is DAMVIQNPRYQVTQFGKPVTLSCSQTLNHNVMYWYQQKSSQAPKLLFHYYDKDFNNEADTPDNFQSRRPNTSFCFLDIRSPGLGDTAMYLCATGVGFAYNSPLHFGNGTRLTVT.

The chain links TRBV7-9 to TRBJ1-4, with D tentatively TRBD1 (6 bases). V lost 4 bases and J 8 bases, leaving 17 bases between the germline ends. The CDR3 is made up of 15 amino acids. The germline CDR1 and CDR2 sequences are SEHNR and FQNEAQ (reference sequence). CDR3 bases: TGTGCCAGCAGCTCGGGCTGGGACACGGGGGAAAAACTGTTTTTT. As protein: CASSSGWDTGEKLFF.

The chain is built from TRBV12-3 or TRBV12-4 and TRBJ2-7; 12 nucleotides match TRBD1. This CDR3 spans 17 amino acids. The ends lost 7 bases at V and 3 bases at J; junction bases unmatched: 13. The CDR3 is CASTLGDRGHNVYEQYF. CDR3 DNA: TGTGCCAGCACTCTAGGGGACAGGGGGCATAACGTCTACGAGCAGTACTTC.

The chain combines TRBV4-1 with TRBJ2-4; possibly TRBD2 for D (6 bases). The end of the DNA fits TRBJ2-7 better, so the J call may be wrong. Germline values: CDR1 MGHRA, CDR2 YSYEKL. The length of the CDR3 is 14 residues. The CDR3 nucleotides are TGCGCCAGCAGCCAAGAGGGGGGTGCCGACGAGCAGTACTTC. It is translated as CASSQEGGADEQYF.

On this clonotype itself: A much larger clone lies a single base off, so this may be a read error. This chain connects TRBV12-3 or TRBV12-4 to TRBJ2-5, with no clear D. The CDR3 loop spans 12 amino acids. Between the trimmed V and J ends, which lost 6 bases and 11 bases, there was a span of 16 bases. CDR3 DNA sequence: TGTGCCAGCAGCCCCAACTGGGCAGAGCAGTACTTC. It encodes CASSPNWAEQYF.

The chain is built from TRBV6-2 or TRBV6-3 and TRBJ2-1, with D uncertain. This CDR3 region has 11 residues. Germline V gives CDR1 MNHEY, CDR2 SVGEGT. The germline V and J ends were trimmed by 8 bases and 8 bases, with 10 bases remaining between them. The CDR3 DNA follows: TGTGCCAGCTCTTTCCGTTATGAGCAGTTCTTC. It translates to CASSFRYEQFF.

Written as DNA, the CDR3 is TGCAGTGCTAGAGATCCCGCAGGGGGAGTCTACGAGCAGTACTTC. Protein product: CSARDPAGGVYEQYF. The rearrangement links TRBV20-1 to TRBJ2-7; 7 nucleotides agree with TRBD1. CDR3 length equals 15 residues. Per germline, CDR1 DFQATT and CDR2 SNEGSKA (reference sequence). Trimming removed 0 bases from V and 3 bases from J; junction bases left unmatched: 8.

Concerning this clonotype itself: A junction boundary mismatches the germline segment, possibly from a read error. The V call is TRBV10-3, the J call TRBJ2-5; 8 bases are shared with TRBD1. The germline V gene encodes CDR1 ENHRY and CDR2 SYGVKD. This CDR3 comprises 14 residues. CDR3 DNA: TGTGCCATCGGTGACAGGGGAATCCGGGAGACCCAGTACTTC. This sequence encodes CAIGDRGIRETQYF.

The CDR3 spells CASSYSPGVPYEQYF. The CDR3 nucleotides are TGTGCCAGCAGTTACTCGCCCGGGGTACCCTACGAGCAGTACTTC. The V gene is TRBV6-2 or TRBV6-3, the J gene TRBJ2-4; TRBD2 might be the D (5 bases). The J call may be mistaken, given a closer DNA end match to TRBJ2-7. The CDR3 runs to 15 residues. Germline lookup yields CDR1 MNHEY and CDR2 SVGEGT.

CDR3 sequence: CSALYAGELFF. The CDR3 bases are TGCAGTGCTTTATACGCCGGGGAGCTGTTTTTT. This chain joins TRBV20-1 and TRBJ2-2, with D unresolved. The germline CDR1 and CDR2 sequences are DFQATT and SNEGSKA (reference sequence). The CDR3 length is 11 residues. Trimming shortened V by 5 bases and J by 6 bases, and 7 bases separated the two germline ends.

The genes are TRBV20-1 and TRBJ2-7; TRBD2 aligns across 9 bases. Losses at the gene ends were 0 bases for V and 3 bases for J; bases not matched to a gene: 9. The CDR3 extends over 16 amino acids. Germline values: CDR1 DFQATT, CDR2 SNEGSKA (reference sequence). DNA for the CDR3: TGCAGTGCTAGAGATCCCTGGGCTAGCGGGGACTACGAGCAGTACTTC. As protein: CSARDPWASGDYEQYF.

V gene TRBV2 combines with J gene TRBJ1-4; TRBD1 might be the D (5 bases). The CDR3 extends over 13 amino acids. CDR1 is SNHLY and CDR2 is FYNNEI in the germline V gene. The V end lost 4 bases, the J end lost 8 bases, and 11 bases lay between the germline ends. In nucleotides, the CDR3 is TGTGCCAGCAGTGGCGTCAGGGAGGAAAAACTGTTTTTT. This codes for CASSGVREEKLFF.

The gene calls are TRBV12-3 or TRBV12-4 and TRBJ2-7, with D tentatively TRBD1 (7 bases). V was shortened by 6 bases and J by 0 bases, with 12 bases between the two germline ends. The CDR3 runs 14 residues. DNA for the CDR3: TGTGCCAGCAGACCAGGGGGGAGCTCCTACGAGCAGTACTTC. This sequence encodes CASRPGGSSYEQYF.

The rearrangement links TRBV20-1 to TRBJ1-2, with 10 bases that match TRBD1. V lost 3 bases to trimming and J lost 7 bases; unmatched junction nucleotides: 17. CDR1 and CDR2 (germline): DFQATT, SNEGSKA (reference sequence). There are 17 residues in the CDR3. The CDR3 is CSASLVRQGAFRGGYTF. Here the CDR3 DNA reads TGCAGTGCTAGTTTGGTTAGACAGGGGGCTTTCCGGGGTGGCTACACCTTC.

The chain recombines TRBV7-2 with TRBJ2-7, with D possibly TRBD2 on 5 matching bases. This CDR3 spans 15 amino acids. The V and J ends lost 2 bases and 1 base respectively, with 12 bases between them. Germline-derived CDR1 and CDR2 are SGHTA and FQGNSA. CDR3 sequence (DNA): TGTGCCAGCAGCTTAATGGGTAGCGTTTCCTACGAGCAGTACTTC. It translates to CASSLMGSVSYEQYF.

This clonotype was seen more than once but under ten times. This chain uses TRBV25-1 with TRBJ2-5, with D unresolved. This CDR3 has 14 amino acids. Germline-derived CDR1 and CDR2 are MGHDK and SYGVNS. V was shortened by 1 base and J by 2 bases, with 8 bases between the two germline ends. The chain's CDR3 is CASSEFGSQETQYF. DNA of the CDR3: TGTGCCAGCAGTGAATTCGGATCACAAGAGACCCAGTACTTC.

The chain uses TRBV4-1 and TRBJ1-2; D is possibly TRBD1 (5 bases). Per the germline V gene, CDR1 is MGHRA and CDR2 is YSYEKL. V dropped 6 bases and J dropped 7 bases, with 15 bases sitting between them. The CDR3 has 13 residues. The CDR3 here is CASSDLGLSGYTF. Written as DNA, the CDR3 is TGCGCCAGCAGTGACTTGGGACTCTCTGGCTACACCTTC.

There are a few counts of this clonotype. This sequence joins TRBV2 and TRBJ1-2, with D hard to call. Deletions cut 7 bases from V and 0 bases from J, with 9 bases between. The germline V gene has CDR1 SNHLY and CDR2 FYNNEI. CDR3 length equals 13 residues. The CDR3 spells CASIGSSNYGYTF. The CDR3 coding sequence is TGTGCCAGCATTGGCAGTTCTAACTATGGCTACACCTTC.

CDR3 sequence: CASSLTPIAPFSYEQYF. CDR3 bases: TGTGCCAGCAGCTTAACGCCGATAGCGCCATTCTCCTACGAGCAGTACTTC. V usage is TRBV7-2 and J usage is TRBJ2-7; D perhaps matches TRBD2 (5 bases). Trimming removed 2 bases at V and 0 bases at J, with 17 bases between. Germline V gene data show CDR1 as SGHTA and CDR2 as FQGNSA. This CDR3 region has 17 residues.

In its sample, this clonotype was seen a few times. V gene TRBV5-1 combines with J gene TRBJ2-5, with D possibly being TRBD2 (6 bases). Germline V gene sequence: CDR1 SGHRS, CDR2 YFSETQ. Trimming left V 5 bases short and J 2 bases short, with 13 bases between. This CDR3 is built from 14 residues. The CDR3 reads CASRPVDYQETQYF. The CDR3 DNA reads TGCGCCAGCAGACCTGTGGACTATCAAGAGACCCAGTACTTC.